This T cell receptor (beta chain) emerged from a study of spatial heterogeneity in lung cancer (dated by TCRdb to the late 2010s). Study-wide context: Beta-chain transcripts were consistently detected in greater numbers than alpha-chain transcripts, which likely reflected higher beta-chain transcript abundance. In the raw uncorrected reads, each unique combination of TCR and UMI appeared more than ten times on average. In non-small cell lung cancer, the study made a quantitative comparison of TCR alpha and beta repertoires among multiple tumor regions, matched nontumor lung and blood. Nonsynonymous mutation counts, determined by whole-exome sequencing of tumor tissue, were related to TCR repertoire features. Both alpha and beta chains were TCR-sequenced in 200 or so tumor regions, some 64 matched nontumor lung samples and around 50 PBMC samples obtained at surgery. The investigation overall reported the following: Ubiquitous expanded tumor TCRs were detected in blood more often at tumor resection than at routine follow-up. Confirming at a functional level the hypothesis that regional TCRs recognize regional mutations was considered to require additional single-cell paired TCR alpha and beta sequencing.

Per the publication, the time point label means: sample taken at primary tumor resection. Samples were obtained from 72 patients with early-stage, untreated non-small cell lung cancer from the lung TRACERx cohort. Whole RNA extracted from tumor and nontumor lung tissue, or from cryopreserved PBMC samples, was used for TCR sequencing without cell sorting. Only patients with enough RNA available from two or more tumor regions were chosen for TCR sequencing. V is pared back by 0 bases and J by 10 bases, with 7 bases lying between the germline termini. The CDR1 and CDR2 encoded by the germline V gene (reference sequence) are LGHDT and YNNKEL. Reading from cysteine to phenylalanine, the CDR3 counts 12 amino acids. The kept DNA is CDR3 alone, 36 bases in frame from the first base. About this clonotype: There is no known antigen for this receptor. No qualities accompany the bases; no much larger clone lies one base away.

The method was 5' RACE. The instrument given in TCRdb is NextSeq 500. To allow correction of PCR and sequencing errors, the TCR library protocol tagged every TCR cDNA molecule with a unique molecular identifier. The authors' analysis ran thus. TCR identification, UMI-based error correction and CDR3 extraction were all carried out with Decombinator tools. TCRs above a frequency of 2 per 1,000, corresponding to the top 1% of the tumor frequency distribution, were defined as expanded. Rényi diversity was computed with the R vegan package after subsampling each repertoire 100 times to 5,000 TCRs. CDR3 similarity networks were constructed using string-kernel similarity of amino acid triplets, with links drawn between CDR3s whose pairwise similarity was above 0.82. Using fastp at Q25 and MiXCR, TCRdb reprocessed the public reads and kept productive beta chains. For every CDR3 protein sequence, its rows merge into one entry that carries the most common genes and DNA. TCRdb assigned the V and J calls; the authors' analysis was not used. This sample lists 60,000 to 75,000 distinct CDR3 sequences; roughly 6.4% were detected once. Roughly 14% of the sample is taken by the ten largest.

This receptor was taken from a female donor with early-stage non-small cell lung cancer. The V gene is TRBV3-1 and the J gene is TRBJ2-1; confidence is insufficient to name the D gene. Specimen: PBMCs, collected at surgery. For the CDR3, the sequence is CASSQDLPEQFF. The nucleotides read TGTGCCAGCAGCCAAGATCTCCCCGAGCAGTTCTTC.